Listed here are 8 T cell receptor beta chains from one sample, sequenced in a study of control samples from healthy donors and cancer patients. The method was immunoSEQ multiplex PCR; TCRdb's version includes in-frame clones alone and lacks a portion of them. The sample contains about 170,000 clones, roughly 95% of which appear only once. Sequencing input: blood. The receptors were gathered from a woman aged 55-69 years in good health.

CDR3 DNA: TGTGCCAGCCAACAGGGGGGCAACACTGAAGCTTTCTTT. Translated, it gives CASQQGGNTEAFF. The rearrangement uses TRBV18 and TRBJ1-1; 8 bases line up with TRBD1. Germline V gene lookup returns CDR1 KGHSH and CDR2 LQKENI. The V and J ends lost 8 bases and 2 bases, in that order; junction bases with no gene match: 4. This CDR3 spans 13 amino acids. Complete variable domain (other parts from reference TRBV18 and TRBJ1-1): NAGVMQNPRHLVRRRGQEARLRCSPMKGHSHVYWYRQLPEEGLKFMVYLQKENIIDESGMPKERFSAEFPKEGPSILRIQQVVRGDSAAYFCASQQGGNTEAFFGQGTRLTVV.

Only one count was recorded for this clone. CDR3 nucleotides: TGCAGTGCTAGCAGCCAAGAGACCCAGTACTTC. It yields the protein CSASSQETQYF. The chain couples TRBV20-1 to TRBJ2-5, with D uncertain. V lost 3 bases and J 1 base, leaving 3 bases between the germline ends. Germline-derived CDR1 and CDR2 are DFQATT and SNEGSKA (reference sequence). The CDR3 consists of 11 residues.

The chain uses TRBV7-2 and TRBJ2-1, with D uncertain. CDR1 and CDR2 from the germline V gene are SGHTA and FQGNSA. With 5 bases removed from V and 4 bases from J, the gap between germline ends came to 15 bases. The CDR3 contains 15 residues. CDR3 nucleotide sequence: TGTGCCAGCAGCCGTTGGACCACGCAATACAATGAGCAGTTCTTC. It codes for CASSRWTTQYNEQFF.

This clone occurred once. This rearrangement joins TRBV7-6 to TRBJ1-2, with 8 positions matching TRBD1. Unmatched junction bases numbered 13, after V lost 5 bases and J lost 8 bases. CDR1 is SGHVS and CDR2 is FNYEAQ in the germline V gene. This CDR3 is built from 15 residues. The chain's CDR3 is CASSGRQGSSPGYTF. DNA for the CDR3: TGTGCCAGCAGCGGTCGACAGGGGAGCTCCCCGGGCTACACCTTC. Together with reference TRBV7-6 and TRBJ1-2, the CDR3 gives the full variable domain: GAGVSQSPRYKVTKRGQDVALRCDPISGHVSLYWYRQALGQGPEFLTYFNYEAQQDKSGLPNDRFSAERPEGSISTLTIQRTEQRDSAMYRCASSGRQGSSPGYTFGSGTRLTVV.

The rearrangement links TRBV5-1 to TRBJ2-2, with 9 bases aligning to TRBD1. The CDR3 consists of 16 residues. With V trimmed by 2 bases and J by 4 bases, 6 bases remained unmatched. CDR1 is SGHRS, CDR2 YFSETQ, per germline. The CDR3 DNA is TGCGCCAGCAGCTTTACAGGGGGCTTTGGCACCGGGGAGCTGTTTTTT. Residues: CASSFTGGFGTGELFF.

This rearrangement joins TRBV10-3 to TRBJ2-1; 13 bases are shared with TRBD2. This CDR3 contains 14 residues. With V trimmed by 4 bases and J by 10 bases, 4 bases remained unmatched. The V gene's germline CDR1 is ENHRY and CDR2 SYGVKD. For the CDR3, the DNA is TGTGCCATCAGTGCGGGACTAGCGGGGAGAGAGCAGTTCTTC. Its protein product is CAISAGLAGREQFF.

The chain couples TRBV7-2 to TRBJ1-1; D remains unclear. CDR3 length: 12 amino acids. V lost 11 bases and J 1 base, leaving 11 bases between the germline ends. Germline values: CDR1 SGHTA, CDR2 FQGNSA. The CDR3 here is CASRRKNTEAFF. CDR3 bases: TGTGCCTCGAGACGGAAGAACACTGAAGCTTTCTTT.

V is TRBV5-1 and J is TRBJ2-2, with D possibly TRBD2 on 6 matching bases. The germline gives CDR1 SGHRS, CDR2 YFSETQ. The CDR3 loop spans 15 amino acids. V was clipped by 0 bases and J by 2 bases, with 8 bases between them. The CDR3 bases are TGCGCCAGCAGCTTGGCCGGGGGAAACACCGGGGAGCTGTTTTTT. It codes for CASSLAGGNTGELFF.